The 15 T cell receptor beta chains listed next were all sequenced from one sample in a study of radiotherapy plus CTLA-4 blockade in lung cancer. Produced via immunoSEQ multiplex PCR; TCRdb's table is partial and in-frame only. Here the sample spans about 53,000 clones, about 85% being singletons. The sequencing here drew on peripheral blood, taken from a patient treated with radiotherapy plus ipilimumab. All receptors derive from a human donor with non-small cell lung cancer whose response to radiotherapy plus ipilimumab could not be evaluated.

This clone was observed a handful of times. The V gene is TRBV29-1, the J gene TRBJ2-1; 8 positions agree with TRBD1. V dropped 7 bases and J dropped 4; count of bases not matched to a gene: 6. CDR3 length: 13 amino acids. Germline assignment: CDR1 SQVTM and CDR2 ANQGSEA. CDR3 DNA sequence: TGCAGCGCCGGACAGGGAAATTACAATGAGCAGTTCTTC. Translated, it gives CSAGQGNYNEQFF.

The genes are TRBV7-2 and TRBJ2-2, with TRBD1 identical over 7 bases. V lost 2 bases and J lost 8; bases outside the gene matches: 2. The CDR3 runs 13 residues. Germline CDR1 is SGHTA and CDR2 is FQGNSA. The CDR3 spells CASSLQGEGELFF. The CDR3 DNA follows: TGTGCCAGCAGCTTACAGGGGGAGGGGGAGCTGTTTTTT.

The chain links TRBV28 to TRBJ1-5; 8 bases align to TRBD1. Germline lookup yields CDR1 MDHEN and CDR2 SYDVKM. This CDR3 is 15 amino acids long. The ends lost 5 bases at V and 0 bases at J; junction bases unmatched: 3. The CDR3 protein is CASSPGGSSNQPQHF. The CDR3 DNA reads TGTGCCAGCAGTCCAGGGGGCTCTAGCAATCAGCCCCAGCATTTT.

The V gene is TRBV4-3, the J gene TRBJ2-2; D perhaps matches TRBD2 (6 bases). Germline CDR1 is LGHNA and CDR2 is YSLEER. This CDR3 comprises 16 residues. V dropped 4 bases and J dropped 1 base, with 13 bases sitting between them. CDR3 sequence: CASSPRAGWNTGELFF. The CDR3 nucleotides are TGCGCCAGCAGCCCGCGGGCGGGGTGGAACACCGGGGAGCTGTTTTTT.

This clone was detected only a few times. The J gene is TRBJ2-1, the V gene TRBV28; 8 nucleotides line up with TRBD2. The CDR3 consists of 15 residues. J lost 6 bases, V lost 6 bases, and 10 bases had no gene match. The germline V gene has CDR1 MDHEN and CDR2 SYDVKM. The CDR3 protein is CASSPGGLAANEQFF. CDR3 coding DNA: TGTGCCAGCAGCCCTGGAGGACTAGCAGCCAATGAGCAGTTCTTC.

J is TRBJ2-3 and V is TRBV2, with D possibly being TRBD1 (6 bases). With 6 bases removed from V and 4 bases from J, the gap between germline ends came to 14 bases. In germline, CDR1 is SNHLY, CDR2 FYNNEI. The CDR3 length is 14 residues. For the CDR3, the DNA is TGTGCCAGCAGATTGGGGACATCAGCAGATACGCAGTATTTT. Encoded protein: CASRLGTSADTQYF.

This rearrangement joins TRBV28 to TRBJ2-7, with 8 bases aligning to TRBD1. CDR1 and CDR2 from the germline V gene are MDHEN and SYDVKM. V shed 4 bases, J shed 6 bases, and the junction held 11 bases outside the gene matches. The CDR3 is 15 amino acids. The CDR3 nucleotides read TGTGCCAGCAGTTCAAGGGACAGGATTTCGACCGAGCAGTACTTC. This codes for CASSSRDRISTEQYF.

The chain employs TRBV14 and TRBJ1-2; D call uncertain. CDR1 SGHDN and CDR2 FVKESK come from the germline V gene. CDR3 size: 16 residues. Deletions cut 1 base from V and 5 bases from J, with 17 bases between. CDR3 DNA: TGTGCCAGCAGCCAAGTCGGTACCCGAGGAGGATATGGCTACACCTTC. As protein: CASSQVGTRGGYGYTF.

The J gene is TRBJ2-3, the V gene TRBV2, with TRBD2 identical over 9 bases. After removal of 6 bases from V and 7 bases from J, the junction contained 11 bases not matched to a gene. Germline CDR1 SNHLY, CDR2 FYNNEI. The CDR3 loop spans 15 amino acids. The CDR3 is CASRDLGGRGNTQYF. The CDR3 bases are TGTGCCAGCAGGGACCTCGGCGGGAGGGGAAATACGCAGTATTTT.

A single count supports this clone. The rearrangement uses TRBV9 and TRBJ2-3; TRBD1 aligns across 8 bases. The CDR3 is 15 amino acids. After removal of 7 bases from V and 2 bases from J, the junction contained 9 bases not matched to a gene. The germline CDR1 and CDR2 sequences are SGDLS and YYNGEE. CDR3 nucleotide sequence: TGTGCCAGCTCCGGACAGGGCTTTGCCACAGATACGCAGTATTTT. Protein: CASSGQGFATDTQYF.

CDR3 DNA: TGTGCCAGCAGCCAGGGACAGCGGAGCTCTGGAAACACCATATATTTT. Its translation: CASSQGQRSSGNTIYF. This sequence joins TRBV5-5 and TRBJ1-3; 7 bases are a match to TRBD1. Per germline, CDR1 SGHKS and CDR2 YYEKEE (reference sequence). The CDR3 runs to 16 residues. J was trimmed by 0 bases and V by 4 bases; bases with no gene match: 7. The variable domain in full, with the rest retrieved from reference TRBV5-5 and TRBJ1-3, is DAGVTQSPTHLIKTRGQQVTLRCSPISGHKSVSWYQQVLGQGPQFIFQYYEKEERGRGNFPDRFSARQFPNYSSELNVNALLLGDSALYLCASSQGQRSSGNTIYFGEGSWLTVV.

CDR3 DNA: TGTGCCAGCAGCTTTTCGGGGAATGAAAAACTGTTTTTT. This translates into CASSFSGNEKLFF. The V and J genes are TRBV5-4 and TRBJ1-4; no clear D. Germline V gene lookup returns CDR1 SGHNT and CDR2 YYREEE (reference sequence). With 2 bases removed from V and 5 bases from J, the gap between germline ends came to 7 bases. The CDR3 contains 13 residues.

The chain joins TRBV28 to TRBJ2-2; D is possibly TRBD2 (5 bases). The germline gives CDR1 MDHEN, CDR2 SYDVKM. The CDR3 loop spans 15 amino acids. The V and J ends lost 2 bases and 6 bases respectively, with 13 bases between them. The chain's CDR3 is CASSLPPGVAGELFF. The CDR3 DNA reads TGTGCCAGCAGTTTACCCCCCGGGGTTGCCGGGGAGCTGTTTTTT.

This clone was seen once. The chain carries TRBV19 and TRBJ2-1; TRBD2 might be the D (5 bases). Germline V gene sequence: CDR1 LNHDA, CDR2 SQIVND (reference sequence). Trimming removed 4 bases from V and 5 bases from J, with 12 bases in between. This CDR3 has 14 residues. CDR3 nucleotide sequence: TGTGCCAGTAGTAACCCCGGACTGAACAATGAGCAGTTCTTC. Translating it yields CASSNPGLNNEQFF.

The V and J genes are TRBV28 and TRBJ1-5, with a possible D match to TRBD1 (5 bases). This CDR3 spans 13 amino acids. Germline-derived CDR1 and CDR2 are MDHEN and SYDVKM. V dropped 7 bases and J dropped 5 bases, with 12 bases sitting between them. CDR3 residues: CASTSGLYQPQHF. The CDR3 bases are TGTGCCAGCACCTCAGGGTTGTATCAGCCCCAGCATTTT.